This TCR beta chain was obtained from a study of blood T cell repertoires in COVID-19 (TCRdb year 2020). In the study overall: Samples covering the acute and convalescent phases of COVID-19 were provided by collaborators in the United States, Italy and Spain. The repertoires were released in a freely available public database intended as a resource for research on the immune response to SARS-CoV-2. Where available, HLA class I and class II types were obtained from metadata supplied by the sample provider rather than from assay-based typing. The dataset comprised deeply sampled blood TCRbeta repertoires from subjects exposed to, actively infected with, or recovered from COVID-19. The sample metadata nearly always contained a de-identified subject ID, COVID-19 status, age in years and sex. The samples were drawn from two sources: the first 160 participants of the ongoing ImmuneRACE study, and 1,000 to 1,500 subjects contributed by 6 global collaborators. The prospective study material was composed of cDNA or gDNA derived from T cells, B-cell-depleted T cells, or PBMCs.

About this clone: The specificity of this receptor is unknown. No base quality values were provided; no much bigger clone lies one nucleotide off.

Points the paper makes about the study in general: The quantity of clinical and demographic metadata differed by source and by participant and was supplied without curation.

CDR3 length: 14 amino acids, cysteine to phenylalanine. Only CDR3 DNA is held: 42 bases, read in frame from base 1. In the germline V gene (reference sequence), CDR1 corresponds to GTSNPN and CDR2 to SVGIG. Here V drops 0 bases and J drops 5 bases, and the junction holds 3 bases not matched to any gene. TCRbeta CDR3 regions were amplified from genomic DNA using the immunoSEQ Assay, a bias-controlled multiplex PCR. The authors' pipeline ran thus. The number of nucleated cells in each sample was estimated from the amplification of reference gene primers within the assay. To quantify the absolute abundance of each unique TCRbeta CDR3 rearrangement, sequence reads were collapsed and filtered. For each sample, productive Simpson clonality was calculated by taking the square root of Simpson's diversity index across productive rearrangements. What TCRdb holds here is the immuneACCESS table cut down to in-frame rearrangements. Part of the clones is not present; checked against another copy, under half of the missing clones reflect an unresolved V gene, and the others are unexplained. The V and J calls and clone size are taken from that table; D and trimming were inferred from the DNA. Recorded for this sample are 310,000 or so clones; 89% of them occurred a single time. The ten largest clones capture around 9.5% of the sample.

Enrolling through a virtual design, the prospective study's participants ranged in age from roughly 18 to 95 years and lived across 24 United States geographic areas. In the prospective study, participants were assigned to cohorts based on the clinical history participants reported in a screening survey and a study questionnaire. For ImmuneRACE Cohort 3, a participant was defined as recovered based on two consecutive negative NP/OP PCR tests, clearance by a healthcare professional, or resolution of symptoms. In the prospective study, whole blood, serum and a nasopharyngeal or oropharyngeal swab were collected from each participant by mobile phlebotomists. Prospective study participants could optionally give additional blood draws and questionnaires over an approximately two-month period. Prospective study blood samples were shipped either frozen or at room temperature before DNA extraction.

The sequence came from a woman in her forties who had recovered from COVID-19. The sequencing sample was made of PBMCs or T cells enriched from blood (not recorded which). Rearrangement joined TRBV30 to TRBJ2-5; the junction holds 10 bases that match TRBD1. The CDR3 protein sequence reads: CAWSVDRGHETQYF. The nucleotide sequence is given as TGTGCCTGGAGTGTCGACAGGGGGCACGAGACCCAGTACTTC.